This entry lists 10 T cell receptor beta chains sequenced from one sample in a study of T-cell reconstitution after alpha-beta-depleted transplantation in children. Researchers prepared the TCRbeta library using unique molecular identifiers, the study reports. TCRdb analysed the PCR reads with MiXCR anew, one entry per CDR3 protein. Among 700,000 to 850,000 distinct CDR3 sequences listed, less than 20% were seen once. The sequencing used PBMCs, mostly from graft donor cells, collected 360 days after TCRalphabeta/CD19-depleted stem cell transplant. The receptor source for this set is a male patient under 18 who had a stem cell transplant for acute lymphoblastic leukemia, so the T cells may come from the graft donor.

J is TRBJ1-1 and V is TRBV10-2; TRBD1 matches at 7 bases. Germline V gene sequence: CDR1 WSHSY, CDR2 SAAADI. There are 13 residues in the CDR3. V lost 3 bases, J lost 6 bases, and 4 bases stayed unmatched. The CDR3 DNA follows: TGCGCCAGCAGTGAAGGGACAGCCGCTGAAGCTTTCTTT. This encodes CASSEGTAAEAFF.

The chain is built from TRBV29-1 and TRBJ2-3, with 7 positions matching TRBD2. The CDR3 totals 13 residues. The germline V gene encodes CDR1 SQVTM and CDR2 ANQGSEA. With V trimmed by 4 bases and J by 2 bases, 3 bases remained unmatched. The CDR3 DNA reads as TGCAGCGTTGCGGGGGGAGACACAGATACGCAGTATTTT. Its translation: CSVAGGDTDTQYF.

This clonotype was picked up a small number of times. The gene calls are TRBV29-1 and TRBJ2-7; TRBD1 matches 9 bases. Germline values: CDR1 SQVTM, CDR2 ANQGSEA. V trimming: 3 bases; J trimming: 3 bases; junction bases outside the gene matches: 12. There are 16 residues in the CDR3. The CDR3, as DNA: TGCAGCGTTGAGGGACAGGGAAGCATAGGCGGCTACGAGCAGTACTTC. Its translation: CSVEGQGSIGGYEQYF.

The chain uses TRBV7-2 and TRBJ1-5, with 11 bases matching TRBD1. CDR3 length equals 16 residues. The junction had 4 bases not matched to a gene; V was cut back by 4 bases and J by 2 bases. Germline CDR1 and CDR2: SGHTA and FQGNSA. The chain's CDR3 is CASSSGQGAGNQPQHF. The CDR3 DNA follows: TGTGCCAGCAGCTCCGGACAGGGGGCCGGCAATCAGCCCCAGCATTTT.

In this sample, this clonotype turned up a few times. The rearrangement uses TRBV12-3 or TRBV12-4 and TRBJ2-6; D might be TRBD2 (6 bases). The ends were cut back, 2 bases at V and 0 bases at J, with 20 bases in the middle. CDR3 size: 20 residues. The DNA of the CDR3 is TGTGCCAGCAGTTTATGGAGGGGTGTAGATCGGGGCTCTGGGGCCAACGTCCTGACTTTC. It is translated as CASSLWRGVDRGSGANVLTF.

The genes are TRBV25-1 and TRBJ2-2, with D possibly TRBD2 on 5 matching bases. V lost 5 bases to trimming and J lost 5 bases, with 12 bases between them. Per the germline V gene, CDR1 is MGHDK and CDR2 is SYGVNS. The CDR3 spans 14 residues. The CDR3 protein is CASSPIWRTGELFF. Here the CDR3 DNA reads TGTGCCAGCAGTCCGATCTGGAGGACCGGGGAGCTGTTTTTT.

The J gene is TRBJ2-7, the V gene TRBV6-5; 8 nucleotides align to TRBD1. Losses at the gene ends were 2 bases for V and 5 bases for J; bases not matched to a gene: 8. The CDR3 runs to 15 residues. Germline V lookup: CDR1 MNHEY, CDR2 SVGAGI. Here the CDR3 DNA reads TGTGCCAGCAGTTACGCCGGGGACAGGAGGCACGAGCAGTACTTC. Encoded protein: CASSYAGDRRHEQYF.

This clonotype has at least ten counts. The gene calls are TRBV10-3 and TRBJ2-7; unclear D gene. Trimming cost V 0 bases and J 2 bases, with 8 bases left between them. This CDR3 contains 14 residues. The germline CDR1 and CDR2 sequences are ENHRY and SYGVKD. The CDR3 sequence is CAISESGKTYEQYF. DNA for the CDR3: TGTGCCATCAGTGAGTCTGGTAAGACCTACGAGCAGTACTTC.

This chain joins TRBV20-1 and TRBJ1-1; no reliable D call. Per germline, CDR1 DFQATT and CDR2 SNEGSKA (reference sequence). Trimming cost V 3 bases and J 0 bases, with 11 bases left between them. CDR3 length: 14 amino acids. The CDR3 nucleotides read TGCAGTGCTAGGCAAAGGGCCGTGAACACTGAAGCTTTCTTT. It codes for CSARQRAVNTEAFF.

This CDR3 is CASSRAGAGQETQYF. CDR3 nucleotide sequence: TGTGCCAGCAGTAGGGCGGGAGCGGGTCAAGAGACCCAGTACTTC. The rearrangement joins TRBV6-1 to TRBJ2-5; 7 positions agree with TRBD2. In germline, CDR1 is MNHNS, CDR2 SASEGT. This CDR3 region has 15 residues. V lost 5 bases and J lost 2; bases outside the gene matches: 8.